This T cell receptor (beta chain) stems from a study of identical twins (dated by TCRdb to 2016 to 2017). About the study as a whole: TCR alpha and beta repertoires from monozygotic twins, unrelated adults of various ages and cord blood were deep-sequenced to test whether fetal clonotypes persist. To rule out contamination, replicate twin experiments were performed at different times with different library preparation protocols. The paper's findings and limits, for the study overall: A weaker excess of twin sharing was found in beta out-of-frame sequences because the signal-to-noise ratio was lowered by fewer shared sequences. Out-of-frame TCR alpha sequences shared between twins showed an excess of low generation-probability sequences compared with coincidental sharing between unrelated individuals. Out-of-frame TCR alpha sharing in monozygotic twins was systematically underestimated by recombination models, whereas sharing between unrelated individuals was in agreement with the recombination models. Invariant T cells such as MAIT and iNKT could partly confound zero-insertion analyses, although diverse VJ usage argued against such confounding for most clonotypes. Abundant cord blood beta clonotypes carried fewer insertions; young adult naive repertoires showed a weaker similar trend, while memory repertoires showed none. Because the same donors could not be followed over many years, the conclusions depended on cross-sectional statistical analysis.

Via the germline V gene, CDR1 is MNHNS and CDR2 SASEGT. The CDR3 starts with the cysteine, ends with the phenylalanine, and has 14 residues. The read is trimmed to its CDR3 DNA, 42 bases read in frame from base 1. Trimming takes 4 bases from V and 7 bases from J, and the germline ends sit 13 bases apart. Libraries came from 5' RACE. Sequencing used an Illumina HiSeq 2000. A universal primer binding site was introduced by template switching, and a unique molecular identifier was present in the final cDNA, enabling accurate counting of TCR cDNA molecules. Specific primers in the conserved constant-segment region were used to synthesize first-strand cDNA for TCR alpha and beta chains. To control for contamination, every cDNA library carried two barcodes: a SMART-Mk sample barcode plus Illumina barcodes. TruSeq adapter sequences and Illumina sample barcodes were added in two successive PCR steps. Sequencing of the TCR alpha and beta cDNA libraries was done on the Illumina HiSeq platform using custom primers. The authors' pipeline ran thus. MiGEC processed the raw reads to extract unique molecular identifiers, while MiXCR was used to determine the CDR3 positions. For each individual, recombination models were inferred using an EM algorithm with the repgenHMM and IGoR tools. Shared clonotypes were analyzed with the tcR package in R, and sharing was normalized by the product of cloneset sizes. To study raw recombination without the effects of thymic and clonal selection, out-of-frame nonproductive sequences were analyzed. TCRdb passed the public sequencing reads through fastp at Q25 and MiXCR, retaining productive beta sequences. A single entry per CDR3 protein holds the most common genes and DNA from its merged rows. For this entry, the V and J calls and clone size follow TCRdb and not the study's own pipeline. A total of hundreds of thousands of distinct CDR3 sequences appear in this sample, about 20% of them only once. Together, the top ten hold about an eighth of the sample.

Every donor in the study was a healthy Caucasian. Three pairs of female monozygotic twins, all aged about 18 to 30 years, were included in the twin cohort. Peripheral blood mononuclear cells were the source from which RNA for the TCR libraries was isolated. Remarks on this clonotype: What this receptor recognizes is not known. No qualities accompany the bases; no much larger clone lies one base away.

Separately, the same data were catalogued under a study of T cells expressing NK-cell markers. The second study's authors report: TCR beta-chain repertoires were profiled in sorted CD3+CD56+NKG2C+, CD3+CD56+NKG2C- and CD3+CD56-NKG2C+ T-cell subsets from several donors. Of the eight sequenced donors, seven were found to be HCMV-seropositive and one was found to be HCMV-seronegative. To restrict sorting to alphabetaTCR-expressing T cells, an anti-gammadeltaTCR antibody was added in several experiments. In over 5 donors, the dominant CD3+CD56+NKG2C+ clonotypes were among the top 10 CD8+ clonotypes and accounted for roughly 1.0-7.5% of CD8+ T cells. Those dominant clonotypes were again the most abundant among CD3+CD56-NKG2C+ cells in a handful of donors, at roughly 28.3-60.1%. It remained unclear whether the expanded NKG2C-expressing T cell clones were specific for HCMV antigens. The eight sequenced donors were randomly selected healthy volunteers, three men and five women. A commercial ELISA kit detecting HCMV-specific IgG in serum was used to determine HCMV serostatus. For six donors, unsorted PBMC were also used to sequence bulk peripheral blood T-cell repertoires. MIGEC handled demultiplexing of the reads and grouping by UMI, while MiTCR was used to assemble and quantify clonotypes. To remove erroneous sequences, TCR cDNA sequences were retained only when supported by two or more reads. Downstream repertoire analysis used the tcR package, and clonotypes were matched across fractions by CDR3 nucleotide sequence plus V segment. VDJmatch was used to annotate antigen specificity against VDJdb, with one amino acid substitution in CDR3 allowed.

The sequence was collected from a woman between 18 and 30 years old in good health. The receptor chain draws on TRBV6-1 and TRBJ2-2; a weak D assignment points to TRBD1 (5 bases agree). The source material was PBMCs. The CDR3 region has the sequence CASSGFWGGGELFF. Read as DNA, the sequence is TGTGCCAGCAGTGGATTCTGGGGCGGCGGGGAGCTGTTTTTT.